This T cell receptor beta chain was identified during a study of shared clonotypes between healthy human individuals. The CDR3 is 13 residues long. The J segment lost 6 bases and the V segment lost 9 bases, leaving 10 bases of the junction unmatched. Looked up from germline, CDR1 is SEHNR and CDR2 is FQNEAQ (reference sequence). Using immunoSEQ multiplex PCR, the repertoire was profiled, and TCRdb retains in-frame clones only, with some absent. The table shows about 2.1 million clones, with 93% occurring only once. Cells designated naive CD8 were CD45RO-negative and were positively selected for CCR7, with terminally differentiated effector memory CD45RA+ cells excluded.

The rearrangement joins TRBV7-9 to TRBJ1-2; 7 nucleotides line up with TRBD1. Sequenced material: naive CD8+ T cells from PBMCs. The TCR was taken from a young man in good health. Some clones in this sample may be carry-over from other donors' samples. Written as DNA, the CDR3 is TGTGCCAGTACAATCCCCGGGACAGATGGCTACACCTTC. Encoded protein: CASTIPGTDGYTF. The full variable domain, in which reference TRBV7-9 and TRBJ1-2 provide the parts outside the CDR3, is DTGVSQNPRHKITKRGQNVTFRCDPISEHNRLYWYRQTLGQGPEFLTYFQNEAQLEKSRLLSDRFSAERPKGSFSTLEIQRTEQGDSAMYLCASTIPGTDGYTFGSGTRLTVV.